The 30 T cell receptor beta chains given below trace back to one sample, sequenced in a study of CD8+ T cells in alopecia areata. RNA extraction was followed by reverse transcription into cDNA, which acted as the sequencing template. Using immunoSEQ multiplex PCR, the repertoire was profiled, and TCRdb retains in-frame clones only, with some absent. The sample consists of around 200,000 clones, 60% to 70% of them appearing once. The treatment is: oral pan-JAK inhibitor, 5-10 mg twice daily. The sample here was CD4+ T cells sorted from blood, taken at week 4, from a patient treated with tofacitinib. Every receptor here comes from a human donor with alopecia areata.

This clone was seen a few times. The chain couples TRBV18 to TRBJ2-7; the match to TRBD2 covers 16 bases. The CDR3 spans 16 residues. The V and J ends lost 0 bases and 6 bases, in that order; junction bases with no gene match: 2. Germline CDR1 KGHSH, CDR2 LQKENI. Written as DNA, the CDR3 is TGTGCCAGCTCACCACCGGGGACTAGCGGGAGGGGCGAGCAGTACTTC. Protein: CASSPPGTSGRGEQYF.

CDR3 residues: CASSLGGRGTGELFF. CDR3 nucleotides: TGTGCCAGCAGCTTGGGGGGACGGGGCACCGGGGAGCTGTTTTTT. V usage is TRBV5-4 and J usage is TRBJ2-2, with D perhaps TRBD1 or TRBD2 (5 bases each). Trimming took 0 bases from V and 4 from J, leaving 10 bases between them. The germline V gene has CDR1 SGHNT and CDR2 YYREEE (reference sequence). The CDR3 has 15 amino acids. The whole variable domain, remainder taken from reference TRBV5-4 and TRBJ2-2, is ETGVTQSPTHLIKTRGQQVTLRCSSQSGHNTVSWYQQALGQGPQFIFQYYREEENGRGNFPPRFSGLQFPNYSSELNVNALELDDSALYLCASSLGGRGTGELFFGEGSRLTVL.

This sequence joins TRBV29-1 and TRBJ1-1, with D unresolved. V lost 3 bases, J lost 1 base, and 6 bases lay in between. The CDR3 is made up of 12 amino acids. The V gene's germline CDR1 is SQVTM and CDR2 ANQGSEA. The CDR3 loop reads CSVDFGNTEAFF. DNA of the CDR3: TGCAGCGTTGATTTCGGGAACACTGAAGCTTTCTTT.

The genes are TRBV14 and TRBJ1-2; D is unclear. V gave up 0 bases and J gave up 4 bases, with 3 bases separating them. Per germline, CDR1 SGHDN and CDR2 FVKESK. This CDR3 is 12 amino acids long. The CDR3 loop reads CASSQDAYGYTF. CDR3 DNA: TGTGCCAGCAGCCAAGATGCCTATGGCTACACCTTC. Full variable domain (rest looked up from reference TRBV14 and TRBJ1-2): EAGVTQFPSHSVIEKGQTVTLRCDPISGHDNLYWYRRVMGKEIKFLLHFVKESKQDESGMPNNRFLAERTGGTYSTLKVQPAELEDSGVYFCASSQDAYGYTFGSGTRLTVV.

This clone has just a few counts. The chain carries TRBV5-1 and TRBJ1-2, with D unclear. Trimming left V 2 bases short and J 4 bases short, with 12 bases between. CDR3 length equals 14 residues. Looked up from germline, CDR1 is SGHRS and CDR2 is YFSETQ. CDR3 DNA sequence: TGCGCCAGCAGCTTTGACGGATGGGGCTATGGCTACACCTTC. The encoded protein is CASSFDGWGYGYTF. The full variable domain, rest sourced from reference TRBV5-1 and TRBJ1-2, is KAGVTQTPRYLIKTRGQQVTLSCSPISGHRSVSWYQQTPGQGLQFLFEYFSETQRNKGNFPGRFSGRQFSNSRSEMNVSTLELGDSALYLCASSFDGWGYGYTFGSGTRLTVV.

The chain employs TRBV28 and TRBJ1-2, with unresolved D. Trimming removed 4 bases from V and 1 base from J, with 16 bases in between. Germline V gene data show CDR1 as MDHEN and CDR2 as SYDVKM. CDR3 length: 16 residues. CDR3 sequence: CASSYPVGGLNYGYTF. The CDR3, as DNA: TGTGCCAGCAGTTACCCCGTGGGAGGTCTTAACTATGGCTACACCTTC.

The chain carries TRBV5-6 and TRBJ2-3; 7 bases fit TRBD2. Germline CDR1 reads SGHDT; CDR2 reads YYEEEE. The CDR3 loop spans 11 amino acids. J gave up 11 bases and V 0 bases, and 0 bases lay outside the gene matches. CDR3 amino acids: CASSLASGQYF. The CDR3, as DNA: TGTGCCAGCAGCTTGGCTAGCGGGCAGTATTTT.

The chain uses TRBV18 and TRBJ1-2; the match to TRBD1 covers 11 bases. The junction had 13 bases not matched to a gene; V was cut back by 5 bases and J by 5 bases. Germline V gives CDR1 KGHSH, CDR2 LQKENI. The CDR3 runs to 17 residues. CDR3 sequence: CASSTLDRGRMLYGYTF. The DNA for the CDR3 is TGTGCCAGCTCAACATTGGACAGGGGGCGAATGCTGTATGGCTACACCTTC.

This clone was detected only a few times. The chain couples TRBV7-8 to TRBJ2-1; D is perhaps TRBD2 (6 bases). The ends were cut back, 4 bases at V and 5 bases at J, with 18 bases in the middle. Germline V gives CDR1 SGHVS, CDR2 FQNEAQ. This CDR3 is built from 16 residues. The CDR3 DNA is TGTGCCAGCAGCTCGGGCCGCCTAGCGACGAACAATGAGCAGTTCTTC. It is translated as CASSSGRLATNNEQFF.

The genes are TRBV29-1 and TRBJ2-1; TRBD2 aligns across 13 bases. V shed 4 bases and J 5 bases; nucleotides not matched to a gene: 2. This CDR3 is built from 14 residues. Germline V lookup: CDR1 SQVTM, CDR2 ANQGSEA. CDR3 in amino acids: CSVVGLAGDNEQFF. As DNA, the CDR3 is TGCAGCGTTGTCGGACTAGCGGGAGACAATGAGCAGTTCTTC.

The CDR3 nucleotides are TGTGCCAGCAGTATGGGACAGGTCCTCTATGGCTACACCTTC. This translates into CASSMGQVLYGYTF. The rearrangement joins TRBV2 to TRBJ1-2, with 8 positions matching TRBD1. Trimming cost V 5 bases and J 4 bases; bases outside gene matches: 6. CDR3 length: 14 residues. CDR1 is SNHLY, CDR2 FYNNEI, per germline.

This chain connects TRBV5-1 to TRBJ2-1; D unclear. Per germline, CDR1 SGHRS and CDR2 YFSETQ. The CDR3 has 14 amino acids. V shed 5 bases and J shed 2 bases, with 11 bases lying between them. CDR3 region: CASSRAQPYNEQFF. As DNA, the CDR3 is TGCGCCAGCAGTAGGGCGCAACCCTACAATGAGCAGTTCTTC.

This chain joins TRBV7-9 and TRBJ1-5; 7 positions match TRBD1. CDR3 length: 13 residues. Germline CDR1 reads SEHNR; CDR2 reads FQNEAQ (reference sequence). V was clipped by 5 bases and J by 5 bases; unmatched bases: 3. The CDR3, as DNA: TGTGCCAGCAGCGGACAGGCGTATCAGCCCCAGCATTTT. Its translation is CASSGQAYQPQHF.

The chain carries TRBV7-3 and TRBJ2-2; no clear D. Germline V gene sequence: CDR1 SGHTA, CDR2 FQGTGA. This CDR3 is 14 amino acids long. With 5 bases removed from V and 2 bases from J, the gap between germline ends came to 9 bases. CDR3 loop: CASSPRVNTGELFF. For the CDR3, the DNA is TGTGCCAGCAGCCCCCGGGTTAACACCGGGGAGCTGTTTTTT.

V and J are TRBV14 and TRBJ2-4; TRBD2 matches at 8 bases. The CDR3 runs 14 residues. V was pared by 4 bases and J by 8 bases, with 7 bases of the junction left unmatched. Germline CDR1 and CDR2: SGHDN and FVKESK. The CDR3 protein is CASSRPGLVYIQYF. CDR3 nucleotide sequence: TGTGCCAGCAGCCGACCGGGACTAGTATACATTCAGTACTTC.

This chain joins TRBV29-1 and TRBJ1-1; D call uncertain. Trimming removed 6 bases from V and 0 bases from J, with 5 bases in between. Germline V gene data show CDR1 as SQVTM and CDR2 as ANQGSEA. This CDR3 comprises 11 residues. CDR3 DNA sequence: TGCAGCGTGGATGTGAACACTGAAGCTTTCTTT. Its translation: CSVDVNTEAFF. Together with reference TRBV29-1 and TRBJ1-1, the CDR3 gives the full variable domain: SAVISQKPSRDICQRGTSLTIQCQVDSQVTMMFWYRQQPGQSLTLIATANQGSEATYESGFVIDKFPISRPNLTFSTLTVSNMSPEDSSIYLCSVDVNTEAFFGQGTRLTVV.

The rearrangement joins TRBV2 to TRBJ1-4, with D unresolved. This CDR3 has 13 residues. With 6 bases removed from V and 4 bases from J, the gap between germline ends came to 9 bases. Germline CDR1 is SNHLY and CDR2 is FYNNEI. CDR3: CASSGPVNEKLFF. CDR3 DNA sequence: TGTGCCAGCAGCGGACCGGTTAATGAAAAACTGTTTTTT.

This clone has only one observation. V is TRBV30 and J is TRBJ1-2, with a possible D match to TRBD1 (5 bases). Germline CDR1 and CDR2: GTSNPN and SVGIG (reference sequence). This CDR3 has 14 residues. V lost 5 bases and J lost 8, with 21 bases in between. CDR3 coding DNA: TGTGCCTGGGCCAACCTGGGACCATCGGGGGGCTACACCTTC. It is translated as CAWANLGPSGGYTF.

The V call is TRBV14, the J call TRBJ1-4, with TRBD1 matching 8 bases. The germline V gene has CDR1 SGHDN and CDR2 FVKESK. V trimming: 2 bases; J trimming: 7 bases; junction bases outside the gene matches: 6. The CDR3 runs to 15 residues. Here the CDR3 DNA reads TGTGCCAGCAGCCAAATGACAGGGGTGGGTGAAAAACTGTTTTTT. Protein: CASSQMTGVGEKLFF.

V is TRBV29-1 and J is TRBJ2-7, with D perhaps matching TRBD2 (6 bases). Germline V gene lookup returns CDR1 SQVTM and CDR2 ANQGSEA. This CDR3 is 14 amino acids long. V was clipped by 4 bases and J by 6 bases, with 19 bases between them. The CDR3 DNA follows: TGCAGCGTTGCGGATTTAGTGTTGGGGGGCGAGCAGTACTTC. It is translated as CSVADLVLGGEQYF.

The chain is built from TRBV27 and TRBJ2-1, with 8 bases lining up with TRBD1. This CDR3 contains 13 residues. V lost 5 bases, J lost 6 bases, and 3 bases stayed unmatched. The germline CDR1 and CDR2 sequences are MNHEY and SMNVEV (reference sequence). The CDR3 spells CASSRQGSNEQFF. In DNA form, the CDR3 reads TGTGCCAGCAGTAGACAGGGGAGCAATGAGCAGTTCTTC.

This chain links TRBV29-1 with TRBJ2-3; D possibly corresponds to TRBD2 (5 bases). Germline V gene data show CDR1 as SQVTM and CDR2 as ANQGSEA. CDR3 length: 13 residues. V was pared by 7 bases and J by 0 bases, with 11 bases between. CDR3 sequence reads: CSAASSSTDTQYF. The CDR3 DNA sequence: TGCAGCGCAGCTAGCTCAAGCACAGATACGCAGTATTTT.

This clone appeared a few times. CDR3 in amino acids: CASSLTSGPSYEQYF. For the CDR3, the DNA is TGTGCCAGCAGCCTTACTAGCGGACCCTCCTACGAGCAGTACTTC. The rearrangement links TRBV7-2 to TRBJ2-7; 8 positions match TRBD2. J was trimmed by 0 bases and V by 5 bases; bases with no gene match: 6. CDR3 length: 15 amino acids. The germline V gene has CDR1 SGHTA and CDR2 FQGNSA.

The sample holds a few counts of this clone. Other DNA sequences in this sample translate to the same CDR3. The chain has TRBV29-1 and TRBJ2-3; maybe TRBD1 (6 bases). Germline V gene sequence: CDR1 SQVTM, CDR2 ANQGSEA. Trimming took 7 bases from V and 0 from J, leaving 11 bases between them. This CDR3 spans 13 amino acids. CDR3 in amino acids: CSARTGSTDTQYF. The CDR3 DNA is TGCAGCGCACGAACAGGGAGCACAGATACGCAGTATTTT.

V usage is TRBV29-1 and J usage is TRBJ2-3; 9 bases are shared with TRBD2. Unmatched junction bases numbered 9, after V lost 4 bases and J lost 1 base. Germline V gene lookup returns CDR1 SQVTM and CDR2 ANQGSEA. CDR3 length: 16 amino acids. CDR3 loop: CSVGVSGRGGTDTQYF. For the CDR3, the DNA is TGCAGCGTTGGTGTTAGCGGGAGAGGGGGCACAGATACGCAGTATTTT.

On this clone itself: Other DNA sequences in the sample encode the same CDR3. The chain joins TRBV29-1 to TRBJ2-3; no firm D call. In germline, CDR1 is SQVTM, CDR2 ANQGSEA. This CDR3 is 12 amino acids long. V was shortened by 3 bases and J by 1 base, with 5 bases between the two germline ends. CDR3 loop: CSVDGGTDTQYF. The CDR3 coding sequence is TGCAGCGTTGATGGGGGCACAGATACGCAGTATTTT.

This clone was seen a few times. This chain links TRBV2 with TRBJ2-3; TRBD2 matches 8 bases. V was pared by 5 bases and J by 2 bases, with 9 bases of the junction left unmatched. Germline lookup yields CDR1 SNHLY and CDR2 FYNNEI. The CDR3 extends over 16 amino acids. The CDR3 DNA follows: TGTGCCAGCAGTCTGTCGGGGCGGGAGGACACAGATACGCAGTATTTT. Translation gives CASSLSGREDTDTQYF.

The chain recombines TRBV15 with TRBJ2-5; D unresolved. The DNA end is a closer match to TRBJ2-7, so the J assignment may be wrong. The CDR3 totals 15 residues. CDR1 and CDR2 from the germline V gene are LNHNV and YYDKDF (reference sequence). The CDR3 loop is CATSRGEAGRHEQYF. The CDR3 bases are TGTGCCACCAGCAGGGGCGAGGCCGGACGACACGAGCAGTACTTC.

The V call is TRBV21-1, the J call TRBJ2-7; the D call TRBD2 from the table was never checked on the DNA. TRBV21-1 is listed as a pseudogene. The CDR3 loop spans 16 amino acids. The CDR3 DNA is TGTGCCAGCAGCAAAGGGGAGAGAGGGAGCTCCTACGAGCAGTACTTC. Translated, it gives CASSKGERGSSYEQYF.

The chain uses TRBV30 and TRBJ2-5, with 15 bases that match TRBD2. The ends lost 5 bases at V and 5 bases at J; junction bases unmatched: 3. Germline V lookup: CDR1 GTSNPN, CDR2 SVGIG (reference sequence). CDR3 length equals 14 residues. CDR3: CAWGTSGRNETQYF. In DNA, the CDR3 is TGTGCCTGGGGGACTAGCGGGAGGAATGAGACCCAGTACTTC.